The rows below give T cell receptor beta chains drawn from one sample of a study of shared clonotypes between healthy human individuals. The repertoire was sequenced with immunoSEQ multiplex PCR; TCRdb's copy has only in-frame clones and lacks some. There are roughly 2.6 million clones in the sample; around 94% occur only once, and roughly 0.13% lies in the top ten. The sequenced sample consisted of naive CD4+ T cells sorted from blood. These receptors all come from a man between 18 and 29 years old in good health. Both conserved end residues are part of each CDR3. Fields, in order: V gene, J gene, clone size, D gene, CDR3 DNA, CDR3 protein. The D gene is left open where the match is weak. Size tells how often a clone was seen (once, few, many) or the class of an expanded clone, and some rows leave it out.

V gene: TRBV21-1
J gene: TRBJ2-7
clone size: NA
D gene: NA
CDR3 DNA: TGTGCCAGCAGCAAAGACGATTTTCGAGCGAAGTCCCTCCACCACGAGCAGTACTTC
CDR3 protein: CASSKDDFRAKSLHHEQYF

V gene: TRBV10-3
J gene: TRBJ2-7
clone size: NA
D gene: TRBD2
CDR3 DNA: TGTGCCATCAGTGGGAGCGGGAGTTTGGTTGAGCAGTACTTC
CDR3 protein: CAISGSGSLVEQYF

V gene: TRBV10-3
J gene: TRBJ1-4
clone size: NA
D gene: NA
CDR3 DNA: TGTGCCATCAGTGAGCCCCCCGGGACGGCTAATGAAAAACTGTTTTTT
CDR3 protein: CAISEPPGTANEKLFF

V gene: TRBV5-1
J gene: TRBJ1-2
clone size: NA
D gene: TRBD1
CDR3 DNA: TGCGCCAGCAGCCTTACCCCCGACAGGGAAGTCGGGGGCTACACCTTC
CDR3 protein: CASSLTPDREVGGYTF

V gene: TRBV11-2
J gene: TRBJ1-5
clone size: NA
D gene: TRBD1
CDR3 DNA: TGTGCCAGCAGCCGGGACAGCTTAAATCAGCCCCAGCATTTT
CDR3 protein: CASSRDSLNQPQHF

V gene: TRBV4-2
J gene: TRBJ2-7
clone size: NA
D gene: TRBD1
CDR3 DNA: TGTGCCAGCAGCCAAGCGGCCCAGGGGGCCTACGAGCAGTACTTC
CDR3 protein: CASSQAAQGAYEQYF

V gene: TRBV6-6
J gene: TRBJ2-7
clone size: NA
D gene: TRBD1
CDR3 DNA: TGTGCCAGCAGTTATACAGGGGACTACGAGCAGTACTTC
CDR3 protein: CASSYTGDYEQYF

V gene: TRBV4-1
J gene: TRBJ2-3
clone size: NA
D gene: TRBD1
CDR3 DNA: TGCGCCAGCAGCCAGGACAGGGACTCCTCGGGCACAGATACGCAGTATTTT
CDR3 protein: CASSQDRDSSGTDTQYF

V gene: TRBV6-4
J gene: TRBJ2-1
clone size: NA
D gene: NA
CDR3 DNA: TGTGCCAGCAGTCTCGAAGGATACAATGAGCAGTTCTTC
CDR3 protein: CASSLEGYNEQFF

V gene: TRBV9
J gene: TRBJ2-1
clone size: few
D gene: NA
CDR3 DNA: TGTGCCAGCAGCCAGCCCGTAGGCTTCTTC
CDR3 protein: CASSQPVGFF

V gene: TRBV19
J gene: TRBJ2-2
clone size: NA
D gene: NA
CDR3 DNA: TGTGCCAGTAGATCTGGACGAAACACCGGGGAGCTGTTTTTT
CDR3 protein: CASRSGRNTGELFF

V gene: TRBV27
J gene: TRBJ1-1
clone size: NA
D gene: NA
CDR3 DNA: TGTGCCAGCAGTCAGACAGCCGTCATGAACACTGAAGCTTTCTTT
CDR3 protein: CASSQTAVMNTEAFF

V gene: TRBV5-1
J gene: TRBJ2-4
clone size: NA
D gene: NA
CDR3 DNA: TGCGCCAGCAGCTTGACCTGGGACCGGGCGTGGAACATTCAGTACTTC
CDR3 protein: CASSLTWDRAWNIQYF

V gene: TRBV29-1
J gene: TRBJ1-1
clone size: NA
D gene: NA
CDR3 DNA: TGCAGCGTTCTCCGTAAAGAGAACACTGAAGCTTTCTTT
CDR3 protein: CSVLRKENTEAFF

V gene: TRBV15
J gene: TRBJ2-5
clone size: NA
D gene: NA
CDR3 DNA: TGTGCCACCAGCAGAGATATCGGGACAGAGACCCAGTACTTC
CDR3 protein: CATSRDIGTETQYF

V gene: TRBV5-1
J gene: TRBJ2-7
clone size: NA
D gene: TRBD2
CDR3 DNA: TGCGCCAGCAGCCAGACTAGCGGGAGTGTCTACGAGCAGTACTTC
CDR3 protein: CASSQTSGSVYEQYF

V gene: TRBV5-6
J gene: TRBJ1-5
clone size: NA
D gene: NA
CDR3 DNA: TGTGCCAGCAGCTTGGCCGATGGGCAGCCCCAGCATTTT
CDR3 protein: CASSLADGQPQHF

V gene: TRBV10-2
J gene: TRBJ2-5
clone size: NA
D gene: TRBD2
CDR3 DNA: TGCGCCAGCACAGGGACTAGCGGGGTTTCGTCCCAGTACTTC
CDR3 protein: CASTGTSGVSSQYF

V gene: TRBV5-6
J gene: TRBJ1-2
clone size: NA
D gene: NA
CDR3 DNA: TGTGCCAGCAGCCCTAAGAACTATGGCTACACCTTC
CDR3 protein: CASSPKNYGYTF